The 22 T cell receptor beta chains presented below share a single source sample, sequenced in a study of T cells after yellow fever vaccination (dated by TCRdb to the late 2010s). What this sample's treatment or condition label stands for: live attenuated yellow fever vaccine strain. Libraries were made using 5' RACE. The run used an Illumina NovaSeq 6000. The public reads were quality trimmed at Q25 with fastp and then assembled into clones with MiXCR by TCRdb, keeping productive beta chains. Rows with a matching CDR3 protein are joined into one entry that keeps the most common DNA and genes. In this sample the table shows about 320,000 distinct CDR3 sequences, about 10% of which occur a single time. Together, the top ten hold approximately 3.3% of the sample. The sample in question was CD4+ T cells sorted from PBMCs, obtained 45 days after the yellow fever booster vaccination. The receptors originated from a man between 18 and 29 years old who received the YFV17D yellow fever vaccine.

There are many counts of this clonotype. This chain uses TRBV7-9 with TRBJ2-7; D possibly corresponds to TRBD2 (6 bases). CDR1 is SEHNR and CDR2 is FQNEAQ in the germline V gene (reference sequence). The V end lost 5 bases, the J end lost 2 bases, and 13 bases lay between the germline ends. CDR3 length: 14 amino acids. CDR3 protein: CASSQAGSTYEQYF. The CDR3 nucleotides are TGTGCCAGCAGCCAAGCGGGCAGCACCTACGAGCAGTACTTC.

This clonotype was found a few times. Here the CDR3 DNA reads TGCAGTGCTAGAGATGCGGAAGGGGGCGATGAGCAGTTCTTC. Translating it yields CSARDAEGGDEQFF. The chain couples TRBV20-1 to TRBJ2-1, with TRBD1 identical over 7 bases. The CDR3 sequence is 14 residues long. Germline V gene data show CDR1 as DFQATT and CDR2 as SNEGSKA (reference sequence). The J segment lost 8 bases and the V segment lost 0 bases, leaving 7 bases of the junction unmatched.

The rearrangement uses TRBV6-2 or TRBV6-3 and TRBJ2-5; perhaps TRBD2 as D (5 bases). The V gene's germline CDR1 is MNHEY and CDR2 SVGEGT. The CDR3 is 14 amino acids. The V and J ends lost 7 bases and 2 bases respectively, with 14 bases between them. The CDR3 spells CASTTPRGQETQYF. As DNA, the CDR3 is TGTGCCAGCACTACCCCGCGAGGGCAAGAGACCCAGTACTTC.

CDR3 sequence reads: CASSQDRALAGGRDTQYF. The DNA for the CDR3 is TGTGCCAGCAGCCAAGACCGTGCTCTAGCGGGGGGGCGGGATACGCAGTATTTT. The chain employs TRBV3-1 and TRBJ2-3, with 12 bases fitting TRBD2. This CDR3 spans 18 amino acids. J lost 6 bases, V lost 0 bases, and 10 bases had no gene match. Germline CDR1 LGHDT, CDR2 YNNKEL (reference sequence).

The V call is TRBV6-6, the J call TRBJ1-5, with unresolved D. The CDR3 has 13 amino acids. Trimming took off 6 bases at V and 6 bases at J, with 12 bases between the two ends. The germline V gene has CDR1 MNHNY and CDR2 SVGAGI (reference sequence). The CDR3 spells CASRPLLGQPQHF. Written as DNA, the CDR3 is TGTGCCAGCAGACCACTGTTGGGTCAGCCCCAGCATTTT.

This clonotype showed up just a few times. The J gene is TRBJ2-3, the V gene TRBV5-1; 9 nucleotides line up with TRBD2. V was clipped by 6 bases and J by 4 bases; unmatched bases: 9. The CDR3 is made up of 15 amino acids. Germline-derived CDR1 and CDR2 are SGHRS and YFSETQ. The CDR3 DNA reads as TGCGCCAGCACCACGGGACTAGCAGTGTCAGATACGCAGTATTTT. Protein product: CASTTGLAVSDTQYF.

The chain recombines TRBV5-8 with TRBJ1-1, with D possibly matching TRBD1 (6 bases). The CDR3 is 14 residues long. The germline V gene encodes CDR1 SGHTS and CDR2 YDEGEE. Trimming stripped 3 bases from V and 4 bases from J, with 13 bases between. CDR3 loop: CASSWRQDSTEAFF. The CDR3 DNA sequence: TGTGCCAGCAGCTGGCGACAGGACAGCACTGAAGCTTTCTTT. The full variable domain, in which reference TRBV5-8 and TRBJ1-1 provide the parts outside the CDR3, is EAGVTQSPTHLIKTRGQQATLRCSPISGHTSVYWYQQALGLGLQFLLWYDEGEERNRGNFPPRFSGRQFPNYSSELNVNALELEDSALYLCASSWRQDSTEAFFGQGTRLTVV.

This clonotype was picked up a small number of times. The V call is TRBV3-1, the J call TRBJ1-1, with unresolved D. This CDR3 region has 15 residues. V shed 1 base and J shed 2 bases, with 11 bases lying between them. CDR1 and CDR2 from the germline V gene are LGHDT and YNNKEL (reference sequence). The CDR3 coding sequence is TGTGCCAGCAGCCAAGTCTTCTGGGGTAACACTGAAGCTTTCTTT. Protein sequence: CASSQVFWGNTEAFF.

This chain links TRBV4-2 with TRBJ2-2; 7 bases are shared with TRBD1. The CDR3 contains 16 residues. V gave up 6 bases and J gave up 0 bases; unmatched junction bases: 7. Per germline, CDR1 LGHNA and CDR2 YNFKEQ. The CDR3 DNA reads TGTGCCAGCAGTCAATCCGGGACAGCGAACACCGGGGAGCTGTTTTTT. Protein sequence: CASSQSGTANTGELFF.

The gene calls are TRBV7-9 and TRBJ2-7; D is perhaps TRBD1 or TRBD2 (5 bases each). From germline, CDR1 is SEHNR and CDR2 FQNEAQ (reference sequence). CDR3 size: 13 residues. Between the trimmed V and J ends, which lost 3 bases and 5 bases, there was a span of 11 bases. The CDR3 nucleotides are TGTGCCAGCAGCTTGGGGGTATTGGACGAGCAGTACTTC. Amino acid sequence: CASSLGVLDEQYF.

J is TRBJ1-2 and V is TRBV7-2; 7 bases match TRBD1. The trim removed 2 bases at V and 8 bases at J, leaving 8 bases unmatched. The CDR3 loop spans 14 amino acids. Germline CDR1 reads SGHTA; CDR2 reads FQGNSA. CDR3 DNA: TGTGCCAGCAGCTTAATAACAGGGGATTCAGGCTACACCTTC. It specifies CASSLITGDSGYTF.

Only a few counts were recorded for this clonotype. The chain carries TRBV18 and TRBJ2-2; no clear D gene. Germline CDR1 KGHSH, CDR2 LQKENI. V was clipped by 2 bases and J by 1 base, with 5 bases between them. The CDR3 length is 14 residues. CDR3 nucleotide sequence: TGTGCCAGCTCACCAAACGAGAACACCGGGGAGCTGTTTTTT. Its protein product is CASSPNENTGELFF. Together with reference TRBV18 and TRBJ2-2, the CDR3 gives the full variable domain: NAGVMQNPRHLVRRRGQEARLRCSPMKGHSHVYWYRQLPEEGLKFMVYLQKENIIDESGMPKERFSAEFPKEGPSILRIQQVVRGDSAAYFCASSPNENTGELFFGEGSRLTVL.

This clonotype has ten or more counts. The chain combines TRBV7-9 with TRBJ2-3; 12 nucleotides match TRBD2. The CDR3 totals 16 residues. J gave up 5 bases and V 3 bases, and 6 bases lay outside the gene matches. CDR1 SEHNR and CDR2 FQNEAQ come from the germline V gene (reference sequence). For the CDR3, the DNA is TGTGCCAGCAGCTTGGCCCTAGCGGGGGGGCAAGATACGCAGTATTTT. It encodes CASSLALAGGQDTQYF.

There are a few counts of this clonotype. The chain is built from TRBV15 and TRBJ1-1; 7 nucleotides agree with TRBD1. The CDR3 is made up of 14 amino acids. The germline V gene encodes CDR1 LNHNV and CDR2 YYDKDF (reference sequence). V was clipped by 0 bases and J by 4 bases; unmatched bases: 2. CDR3: CATSRDQGVTEAFF. DNA for the CDR3: TGTGCCACCAGCAGAGATCAGGGGGTCACTGAAGCTTTCTTT.

The sample holds many counts of this clonotype. The rearrangement links TRBV6-5 to TRBJ2-4, with TRBD1 matching 9 bases. Germline assignment: CDR1 MNHEY and CDR2 SVGAGI. J gave up 8 bases and V 6 bases, and 8 bases lay outside the gene matches. The CDR3 consists of 14 residues. Written as DNA, the CDR3 is TGTGCCAGCAGCCCCAGGACAGGGGAAGACATTCAGTACTTC. Amino acid sequence: CASSPRTGEDIQYF.

The V and J genes are TRBV4-3 and TRBJ2-2; possibly TRBD1 for D (5 bases). Looked up from germline, CDR1 is LGHNA and CDR2 is YSLEER. The CDR3 has 17 amino acids. V was pared by 4 bases and J by 4 bases, with 19 bases between. CDR3 nucleotides: TGCGCCAGCAGCCCGATGCCGGGCAGGGCGGCCACCGGGGAGCTGTTTTTT. It yields the protein CASSPMPGRAATGELFF.

V usage is TRBV6-2 or TRBV6-3 and J usage is TRBJ2-7; D unresolved. Trimming cost V 0 bases and J 0 bases, with 6 bases left between them. The CDR3 sequence is 14 residues long. Germline assignment: CDR1 MNHEY and CDR2 SVGEGT. The CDR3 spells CASSYSGTSYEQYF. The CDR3 DNA reads TGTGCCAGCAGTTACTCAGGAACCTCCTACGAGCAGTACTTC.

This clonotype was found a few times. The rearrangement joins TRBV20-1 to TRBJ2-7, with D possibly TRBD2 on 5 matching bases. CDR3 length: 14 amino acids. Germline V gene lookup returns CDR1 DFQATT and CDR2 SNEGSKA (reference sequence). The V gene lost 2 bases and the J gene lost 3 bases, with 14 bases spanning the gap. Written as DNA, the CDR3 is TGCAGTGCTAGACCTGTGGACTCGCGCTACGAGCAGTACGTC. It yields the protein CSARPVDSRYEQYV.

Ten or more counts support this clonotype. The rearrangement links TRBV6-5 to TRBJ1-5; D may be TRBD1 (5 bases). The CDR3 covers 14 residues. The germline gives CDR1 MNHEY, CDR2 SVGAGI. Trimming removed 3 bases at V and 2 bases at J, with 8 bases between. This CDR3 is CASSYRGGNQPQHF. CDR3 DNA sequence: TGTGCCAGCAGTTATAGGGGCGGCAATCAGCCCCAGCATTTT.

J is TRBJ1-1 and V is TRBV6-2 or TRBV6-3; the D gene is possibly TRBD1 (5 bases). Per the germline V gene, CDR1 is MNHEY and CDR2 is SVGEGT. V lost 8 bases and J 4 bases, leaving 11 bases between the germline ends. The CDR3 covers 12 residues. DNA of the CDR3: TGTGCCAGCCGTCCGGGGCCCACTGAAGCTTTCTTT. It codes for CASRPGPTEAFF.

This clonotype showed up just a few times. Here the CDR3 reads CSAYKPLTYEQYF. The CDR3 nucleotides read TGCAGCGCGTACAAACCTCTCACCTACGAGCAGTACTTC. The chain joins TRBV29-1 to TRBJ2-7; D is undetermined. V dropped 7 bases and J dropped 2 bases, with 15 bases sitting between them. The CDR3 loop spans 13 amino acids. CDR1 SQVTM and CDR2 ANQGSEA come from the germline V gene.

This clonotype has a handful of counts. The chain combines TRBV12-3 or TRBV12-4 with TRBJ2-3, with 9 bases lining up with TRBD2. With 2 bases clipped from V and 3 bases from J, the junction kept 18 bases outside the gene matches. CDR3 size: 20 residues. CDR3 loop: CASSLRMGRIVAGDTDTQYF. The CDR3 coding sequence is TGTGCCAGCAGTTTAAGGATGGGGCGAATCGTAGCGGGAGATACAGATACGCAGTATTTT.